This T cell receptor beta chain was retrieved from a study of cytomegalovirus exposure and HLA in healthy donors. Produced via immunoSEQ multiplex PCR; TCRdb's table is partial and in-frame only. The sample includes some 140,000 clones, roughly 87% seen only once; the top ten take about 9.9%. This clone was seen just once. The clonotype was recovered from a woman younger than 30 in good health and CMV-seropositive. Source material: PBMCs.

The CDR3 is CASSLGQAYTGELFF. The DNA of the CDR3 is TGTGCCAGCAGCCTCGGACAGGCCTACACCGGGGAGCTGTTTTTT. This chain links TRBV28 with TRBJ2-2; 7 bases line up with TRBD1. The CDR3 contains 15 residues. Germline V gene lookup returns CDR1 MDHEN and CDR2 SYDVKM. V trimming: 6 bases; J trimming: 3 bases; junction bases outside the gene matches: 7.